This T cell receptor beta chain was sequenced in a study of PD-L1 blockade in urothelial cancer. Study information: Each blood sample yielded a median of around 150,000 T cells.

Patients had locally advanced or metastatic urothelial carcinoma. A total of 1 to 8 samples per patient were collected pretreatment and on-treatment. Germline V gene data show CDR1 as MNHNS and CDR2 as SASEGT. There are 11 residues in the CDR3. V was pared by 4 bases and J by 6 bases, with 5 bases between. TCRdb's copy holds only in-frame clones and misses some; the assay was immunoSEQ multiplex PCR. This table has around 100,000 clones, around 85% appearing once. The chain has TRBV6-1 and TRBJ2-3, with D hard to call. Sequencing used PBMCs, obtained around atezolizumab (anti-PD-L1) treatment. The TCR was taken from a man between 50 and 59 years old with urothelial cancer. CDR3 bases: TGTGCCAGCAGTGTCCGGGATACGCAGTATTTT. Amino acids: CASSVRDTQYF.